The sequence of this T cell receptor (beta chain) was determined in a study of T cells expressing NK-cell markers. Study-level findings and limits: Similarly, these clonotypes led the CD3+CD56-NKG2C+ fraction as well in a handful of donors. Of the CD8+ T cells in more than five donors, roughly 1.0-7.0% belonged to dominant NKG2C+ clonotypes.

TCRdb re-called the 5' RACE reads and catalogs CDR3 proteins one per entry, DNA excluded. With a few hundred thousand distinct CDR3 sequences in the sample, the ten largest clones hold approximately 3.5%. As to this clonotype: No antigen is known for it.

The CDR3 has 15 residues. Germline CDR1 and CDR2: MNHEY and SVGEGT. Source material: blood T cells: a sorted CD56 or NKG2C T cell subset, CD4+ or CD8+ T cells, or bulk PBMC T cells (not recorded which). This TCR was recovered from a young man in good health. The chain carries TRBV6-2 or TRBV6-3 and TRBJ2-7; the TCRdb call, TRBD2, lacks DNA for checking. CDR3: CASRGWELNPYEQYF.